This T cell receptor beta chain appears in the sequencing data of a study of T cells in localized non-small cell lung cancer. Study results and limitations: Longer survival (overall) was linked to higher T cell density in blood. Compared with tumor, uninvolved adjacent lung displayed greater T cell clonality, ranking highest overall. Heterogeneity stays possible, as sequencing covered only one tumor region. The study detected a median approximately 57 of the top 100 tumor clones in adjacent lung.

Germline V gives CDR1 KGHSH, CDR2 LQKENI. The length of the CDR3 is 15 residues. Trimming pared 3 bases from V and 0 bases from J, leaving 8 bases between. For this clone: The antigen remains undetermined.

Using immunoSEQ multiplex PCR, the repertoire was profiled, and TCRdb retains in-frame clones only, with some absent. The sample includes approximately 11,000 clones, 90% to 95% of them seen just once. The V call is TRBV18, the J call TRBJ2-2; D possibly corresponds to TRBD1 (6 bases). The sample was peripheral blood, taken before any cancer treatment. The receptor was derived from a male donor older than 55 with stage III lung adenocarcinoma. Here the CDR3 DNA reads TGTGCCAGCTCACCGGACAGCGCGAACACCGGGGAGCTGTTTTTT. Translated: CASSPDSANTGELFF.